The 17 T cell receptor beta chains presented below share a single source sample, sequenced in a study of cytomegalovirus exposure and HLA in healthy donors. PCR used 60 Vbeta primers and 13 Jbeta primers. Only in-frame clones appear in the TCRdb table, and some are missing; sequencing was by immunoSEQ multiplex PCR. The sample records around 90,000 clones, 79% being singletons. The sample comprised PBMCs. Receptor source: a male donor in good health and CMV-seropositive.

This chain joins TRBV28 and TRBJ2-2; 11 bases match TRBD1. V dropped 6 bases and J dropped 7; count of bases not matched to a gene: 4. The CDR3 has 14 residues. The germline V gene has CDR1 MDHEN and CDR2 SYDVKM. CDR3 nucleotides: TGTGCCAGCAGGGACAGGGGGCTCGTCGGGGAGCTGTTTTTT. It is translated as CASRDRGLVGELFF. Supplemented by reference TRBV28 and TRBJ2-2, the full variable domain reads DVKVTQSSRYLVKRTGEKVFLECVQDMDHENMFWYRQDPGLGLRLIYFSYDVKMKEKGDIPEGYSVSREKKERFSLILESASTNQTSMYLCASRDRGLVGELFFGEGSRLTVL.

In DNA form, the CDR3 reads TGTGCCAGTAGTAAGTCCAGCTCCTACGAGCAGTACTTC. Its protein product is CASSKSSSYEQYF. This chain uses TRBV19 with TRBJ2-7; D gene ambiguous. The V and J ends lost 4 bases and 0 bases respectively, with 7 bases between them. Germline CDR1 and CDR2: LNHDA and SQIVND (reference sequence). The CDR3 is 13 residues long.

The chain carries TRBV30 and TRBJ2-7, with 7 bases lining up with TRBD1. Germline values: CDR1 GTSNPN, CDR2 SVGIG (reference sequence). J gave up 0 bases and V 2 bases, and 1 base lay outside the gene matches. The CDR3 is 13 amino acids. CDR3 residues: CAWSRDSSYEQYF. The DNA for the CDR3 is TGTGCCTGGAGTCGGGACAGCTCCTACGAGCAGTACTTC.

The chain has TRBV19 and TRBJ1-2, with 7 bases fitting TRBD1. The germline gives CDR1 LNHDA, CDR2 SQIVND (reference sequence). J lost 1 base, V lost 5 bases, and 10 bases had no gene match. The CDR3 length is 16 residues. The chain's CDR3 is CASSLGQARGNYGYTF. The CDR3 bases are TGTGCCAGTAGTTTAGGACAGGCTAGGGGTAACTATGGCTACACCTTC.

The table lists this clone with a few counts. J is TRBJ1-4 and V is TRBV4-1; 7 bases are shared with TRBD1. The CDR3 is 16 residues long. The germline V gene encodes CDR1 MGHRA and CDR2 YSYEKL. J gave up 7 bases and V 0 bases, and 8 bases lay outside the gene matches. CDR3 sequence (DNA): TGCGCCAGCAGCCAAGATTTGAGTACAGGGGTTGAAAAACTGTTTTTT. Its protein product is CASSQDLSTGVEKLFF.

This chain links TRBV28 with TRBJ2-7; 9 bases align to TRBD1. V gave up 7 bases and J gave up 2 bases; unmatched junction bases: 9. The CDR3 covers 15 residues. The germline CDR1 and CDR2 sequences are MDHEN and SYDVKM. Here the CDR3 reads CASKFGQGLTYEQYF. The CDR3 DNA reads TGTGCCAGCAAATTTGGACAGGGGCTAACCTACGAGCAGTACTTC.

In its sample, this clone was seen a few times. The rearrangement uses TRBV5-1 and TRBJ2-1; no firm D call. The V end was cut by 4 bases, the J end by 4 bases, with 9 bases between. Germline values: CDR1 SGHRS, CDR2 YFSETQ. This CDR3 has 13 amino acids. The CDR3 region is CASSSDPYNEQFF. The CDR3 coding sequence is TGCGCCAGCAGCAGCGATCCGTACAATGAGCAGTTCTTC.

The V call is TRBV5-6, the J call TRBJ1-2; D is possibly TRBD1 (6 bases). Germline assignment: CDR1 SGHDT and CDR2 YYEEEE. This CDR3 is built from 13 residues. With 0 bases removed from V and 8 bases from J, the gap between germline ends came to 11 bases. The CDR3 loop reads CASSLATGSGYTF. The CDR3 DNA reads TGTGCCAGCAGCTTGGCCACAGGGTCGGGCTACACCTTC.

The chain combines TRBV4-1 with TRBJ2-2; 7 nucleotides line up with TRBD2. CDR1 is MGHRA and CDR2 is YSYEKL in the germline V gene. The CDR3 is 18 residues long. V gave up 4 bases and J gave up 3 bases; unmatched junction bases: 14. The CDR3 reads CASSRDQPSGVDTGELFF. CDR3 coding DNA: TGCGCCAGCAGCCGAGACCAGCCAAGCGGGGTTGACACCGGGGAGCTGTTTTTT.

This CDR3 is CASSFRGWDNEQFF. The DNA for the CDR3 is TGTGCCAGCAGCTTTAGGGGGTGGGACAATGAGCAGTTCTTC. The V call is TRBV5-4, the J call TRBJ2-1; maybe TRBD1 (6 bases). The CDR3 totals 14 residues. Germline CDR1 is SGHNT and CDR2 is YYREEE (reference sequence). Trimming stripped 2 bases from V and 5 bases from J, with 11 bases between. The whole variable domain, remainder taken from reference TRBV5-4 and TRBJ2-1, is ETGVTQSPTHLIKTRGQQVTLRCSSQSGHNTVSWYQQALGQGPQFIFQYYREEENGRGNFPPRFSGLQFPNYSSELNVNALELDDSALYLCASSFRGWDNEQFFGPGTRLTVL.

V gene TRBV5-1 combines with J gene TRBJ2-1, with 16 bases lining up with TRBD2. Germline CDR1 and CDR2: SGHRS and YFSETQ. This CDR3 is 14 amino acids long. V was clipped by 4 bases and J by 15 bases; unmatched bases: 7. The CDR3 DNA follows: TGCGCCAGCAGCCTGGGACTAGCGGGGGGGCAGTGGTTCTTC. Amino acid sequence: CASSLGLAGGQWFF.

The chain joins TRBV5-1 to TRBJ2-3, with D perhaps TRBD1 (6 bases). CDR1 and CDR2 (germline): SGHRS, YFSETQ. Trimming took 4 bases from V and 0 from J, leaving 9 bases between them. The CDR3 sequence is 14 residues long. The DNA of the CDR3 is TGCGCCAGCAGCAATCAGGGGAGCACAGATACGCAGTATTTT. Its protein product is CASSNQGSTDTQYF.

This clone appeared once. The gene calls are TRBV5-6 and TRBJ1-4, with D possibly matching TRBD1 (6 bases). This CDR3 is 14 amino acids long. V was pared by 4 bases and J by 5 bases, with 12 bases between. The germline V gene has CDR1 SGHDT and CDR2 YYEEEE. The CDR3 DNA follows: TGTGCCAGCAGCCTTGACAGGTTCAATGAAAAACTGTTTTTT. Protein: CASSLDRFNEKLFF.

V gene TRBV6-1 combines with J gene TRBJ2-4; D not certain. Trimming left V 5 bases short and J 2 bases short, with 10 bases between. The CDR3 loop spans 14 amino acids. Germline lookup yields CDR1 MNHNS and CDR2 SASEGT. For the CDR3, the DNA is TGTGCCAGCAGTCCCCCACTGACCAAAAACATTCAGTACTTC. Protein sequence: CASSPPLTKNIQYF.

This chain connects TRBV7-2 to TRBJ1-2, with 9 bases aligning to TRBD1. The trim removed 4 bases at V and 8 bases at J, leaving 11 bases unmatched. The CDR3 is 15 residues long. Germline assignment: CDR1 SGHTA and CDR2 FQGNSA. The CDR3 DNA reads TGTGCCAGCAGCTCGTCCCGGGACAGGGTAGACGGCTACACCTTC. It yields the protein CASSSSRDRVDGYTF.

This clone has only a few counts. CDR3 bases: TGTGCCTGGAAAGACTACACTGAAGCTTTCTTT. Its protein is CAWKDYTEAFF. The chain uses TRBV30 and TRBJ1-1; D gene uncertain. The CDR3 extends over 11 amino acids. The germline gives CDR1 GTSNPN, CDR2 SVGIG (reference sequence). V lost 4 bases, J lost 3 bases, and 6 bases lay in between.

The chain carries TRBV15 and TRBJ1-2; 7 nucleotides agree with TRBD1. CDR3 length: 17 residues. CDR1 LNHNV and CDR2 YYDKDF come from the germline V gene (reference sequence). The V gene end was trimmed by 1 base and the J gene end by 3 bases; junction bases not matched to a gene: 11. The DNA for the CDR3 is TGTGCCACCAGCAGAGTGAATAGGGGGCAGGGGCACTATGGCTACACCTTC. Encoded protein: CATSRVNRGQGHYGYTF. The full variable domain, its missing parts supplied by reference TRBV15 and TRBJ1-2, is DAMVIQNPRYQVTQFGKPVTLSCSQTLNHNVMYWYQQKSSQAPKLLFHYYDKDFNNEADTPDNFQSRRPNTSFCFLDIRSPGLGDTAMYLCATSRVNRGQGHYGYTFGSGTRLTVV.